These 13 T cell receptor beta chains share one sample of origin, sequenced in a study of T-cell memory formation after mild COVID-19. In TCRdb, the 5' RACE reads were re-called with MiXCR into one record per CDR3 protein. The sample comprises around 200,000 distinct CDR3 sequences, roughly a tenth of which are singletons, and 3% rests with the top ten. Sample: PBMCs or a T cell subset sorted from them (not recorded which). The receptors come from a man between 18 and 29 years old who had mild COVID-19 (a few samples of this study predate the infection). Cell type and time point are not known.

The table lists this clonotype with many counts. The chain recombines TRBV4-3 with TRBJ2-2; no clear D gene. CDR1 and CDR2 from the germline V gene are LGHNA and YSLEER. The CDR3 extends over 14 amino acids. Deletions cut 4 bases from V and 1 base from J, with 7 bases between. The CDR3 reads CASSLDLNTGELFF. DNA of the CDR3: TGCGCCAGCAGCCTTGACTTGAACACCGGGGAGCTGTTTTTT.

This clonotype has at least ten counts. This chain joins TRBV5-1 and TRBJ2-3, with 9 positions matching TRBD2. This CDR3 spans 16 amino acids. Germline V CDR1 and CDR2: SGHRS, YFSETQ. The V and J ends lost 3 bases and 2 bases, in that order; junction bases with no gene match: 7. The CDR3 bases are TGCGCCAGCAGCTCGCTTAGCGGGGGCCTCACAGATACGCAGTATTTT. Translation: CASSSLSGGLTDTQYF.

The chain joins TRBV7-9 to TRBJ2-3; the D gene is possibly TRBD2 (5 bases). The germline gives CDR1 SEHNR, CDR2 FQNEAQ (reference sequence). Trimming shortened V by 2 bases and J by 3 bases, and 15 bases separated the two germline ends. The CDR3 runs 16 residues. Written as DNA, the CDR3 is TGTGCCAGCAGCTTATCGGCCGGGGAAGTGACAGATACGCAGTATTTT. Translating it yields CASSLSAGEVTDTQYF.

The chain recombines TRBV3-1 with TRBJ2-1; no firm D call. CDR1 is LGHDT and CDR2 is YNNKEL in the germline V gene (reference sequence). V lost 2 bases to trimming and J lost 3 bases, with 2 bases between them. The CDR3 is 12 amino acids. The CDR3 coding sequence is TGTGCCAGCAGCCAAAACTACAATGAGCAGTTCTTC. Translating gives CASSQNYNEQFF.

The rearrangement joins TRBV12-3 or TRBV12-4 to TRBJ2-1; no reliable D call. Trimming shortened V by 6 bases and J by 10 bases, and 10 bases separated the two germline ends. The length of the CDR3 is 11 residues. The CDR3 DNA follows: TGTGCCAGCAGCAATTCTCGGGAGCAGTTCTTC. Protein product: CASSNSREQFF.

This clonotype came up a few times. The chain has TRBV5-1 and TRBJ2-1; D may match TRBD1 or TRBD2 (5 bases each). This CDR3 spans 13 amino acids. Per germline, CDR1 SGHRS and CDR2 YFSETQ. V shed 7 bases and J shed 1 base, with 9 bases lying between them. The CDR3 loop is CASGTESYNEQFF. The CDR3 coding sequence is TGCGCCAGCGGGACCGAATCCTACAATGAGCAGTTCTTC.

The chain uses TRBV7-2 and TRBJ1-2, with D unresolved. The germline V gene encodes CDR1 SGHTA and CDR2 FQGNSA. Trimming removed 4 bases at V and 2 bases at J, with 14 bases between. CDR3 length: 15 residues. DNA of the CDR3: TGTGCCAGCAGCTCGAGGTTCGGGGTAAACTATGGCTACACCTTC. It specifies CASSSRFGVNYGYTF. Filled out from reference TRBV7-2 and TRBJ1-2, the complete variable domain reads GAGVSQSPSNKVTEKGKDVELRCDPISGHTALYWYRQSLGQGLEFLIYFQGNSAPDKSGLPSDRFSAERTGGSVSTLTIQRTQQEDSAVYLCASSSRFGVNYGYTFGSGTRLTVV.

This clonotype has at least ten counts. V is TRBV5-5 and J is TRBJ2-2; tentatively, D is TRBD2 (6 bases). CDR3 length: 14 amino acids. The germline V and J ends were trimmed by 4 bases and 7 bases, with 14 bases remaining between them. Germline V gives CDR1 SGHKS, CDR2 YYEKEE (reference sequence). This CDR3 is CASSPVGGVGELFF. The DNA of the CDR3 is TGTGCCAGCAGCCCGGTGGGCGGGGTCGGGGAGCTGTTTTTT.

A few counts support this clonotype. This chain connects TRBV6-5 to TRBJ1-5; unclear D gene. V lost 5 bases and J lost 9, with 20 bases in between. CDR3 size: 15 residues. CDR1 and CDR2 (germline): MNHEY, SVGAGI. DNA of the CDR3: TGTGCCAGCAGTCAACGGACGGGAGGTACGACGCCCCAGCATTTT. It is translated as CASSQRTGGTTPQHF.

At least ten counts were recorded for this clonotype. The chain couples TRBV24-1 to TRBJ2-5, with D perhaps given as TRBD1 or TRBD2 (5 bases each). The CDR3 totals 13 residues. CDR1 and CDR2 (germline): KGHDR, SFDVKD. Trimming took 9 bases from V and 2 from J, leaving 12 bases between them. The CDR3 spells CATSDGAQETQYF. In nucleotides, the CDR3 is TGTGCCACCTCAGACGGGGCGCAAGAGACCCAGTACTTC.

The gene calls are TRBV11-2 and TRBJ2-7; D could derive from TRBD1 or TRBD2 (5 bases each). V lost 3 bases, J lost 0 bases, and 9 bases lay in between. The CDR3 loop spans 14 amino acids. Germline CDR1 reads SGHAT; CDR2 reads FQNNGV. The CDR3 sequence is CASSFEGRSYEQYF. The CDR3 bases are TGTGCCAGCAGCTTCGAGGGACGCTCCTACGAGCAGTACTTC.

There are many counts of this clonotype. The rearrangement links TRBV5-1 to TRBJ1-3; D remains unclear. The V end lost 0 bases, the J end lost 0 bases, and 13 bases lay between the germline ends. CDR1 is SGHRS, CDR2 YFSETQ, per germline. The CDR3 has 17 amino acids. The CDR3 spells CASSLGISSFSGNTIYF. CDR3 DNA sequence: TGCGCCAGCAGCTTGGGGATCAGTAGTTTCTCTGGAAACACCATATATTTT.

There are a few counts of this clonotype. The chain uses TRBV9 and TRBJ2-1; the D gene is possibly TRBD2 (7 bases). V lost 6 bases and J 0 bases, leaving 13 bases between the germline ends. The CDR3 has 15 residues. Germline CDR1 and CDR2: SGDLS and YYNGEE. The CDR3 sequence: CASTQGGGSYNEQFF. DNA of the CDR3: TGTGCCAGCACCCAAGGGGGGGGCTCCTACAATGAGCAGTTCTTC.